The rows below give T cell receptor beta chains drawn from one sample of a study of blood T cell repertoires in COVID-19. The table came from immunoSEQ multiplex PCR; TCRdb's copy has only in-frame clones and leaves some out. The sample has 60,000 to 75,000 clones, 70% to 85% seen once; the top ten hold around 5.1%. Material for sequencing was peripheral blood. Source of these receptors: a woman in her 70s with acute or convalescent COVID-19. Both conserved end residues are part of each CDR3. D genes are given only for firm matches. Size values are once, few and many counts, or a class for expanded clones, and some rows have none.

cdr3_aa	cdr3_nt	j_call	clone_size	v_call	d_call
CASQGGSYNEQFF	TGCGCCAGCCAAGGGGGTTCCTACAATGAGCAGTTCTTC	TRBJ2-1	few	TRBV5-1	NA
CATSIGQSYEQYF	TGTGCCACCAGCATCGGACAGAGCTACGAGCAGTACTTC	TRBJ2-7	few	TRBV15	NA
CASSQVGYGYTF	TGTGCCAGCAGCCAAGTCGGGTATGGCTACACCTTC	TRBJ1-2	NA	TRBV14	NA
CASSPGINQPQHF	TGTGCCAGCAGCCCTGGCATTAATCAGCCCCAGCATTTT	TRBJ1-5	NA	TRBV7-8	NA
CASSLAGQSETQYF	TGTGCCAGCAGCTTGGCAGGCCAGTCGGAGACCCAGTACTTC	TRBJ2-5	NA	TRBV5-4	NA
CAISPNGRGEKLFF	TGTGCCATCAGCCCGAATGGGCGGGGTGAAAAACTGTTTTTT	TRBJ1-4	few	TRBV10-3	NA
CASSRRNQETQYF	TGCGCCAGCAGCCGGAGGAATCAAGAGACCCAGTACTTC	TRBJ2-5	NA	TRBV4-3	NA
CASRGSGGSGNTIYF	TGTGCCAGCAGAGGGTCGGGGGGTTCCGGAAACACCATATATTTT	TRBJ1-3	NA	TRBV28	NA
CAGLAKNTEAFF	TGCGCCGGACTTGCGAAGAACACTGAAGCTTTCTTT	TRBJ1-1	NA	TRBV23-1	NA
CASSDRPDTQYF	TGTGCCAGCAGTGACAGGCCAGATACGCAGTATTTT	TRBJ2-3	once	TRBV6-2/TRBV6-3	NA
CASQGATGANVLTF	TGTGCCAGTCAGGGGGCGACTGGGGCCAACGTCCTGACTTTC	TRBJ2-6	NA	TRBV25-1	TRBD1
CASSLAERGATSYNEQFF	TGTGCCAGCAGCTTGGCCGAGCGGGGGGCCACCTCCTACAATGAGCAGTTCTTC	TRBJ2-1	NA	TRBV5-6	TRBD2
CASSPQTPTYRESVGGYTF	TGTGCCAGCAGCCCCCAGACCCCAACTTACAGGGAATCGGTTGGTGGCTACACCTTC	TRBJ1-2	NA	TRBV7-8	NA
CASSLTGKGTEAFF	TGTGCCAGCAGCTTAACAGGGAAGGGCACTGAAGCTTTCTTT	TRBJ1-1	few	TRBV11-2	NA
CASSEAANYGYTF	TGTGCCAGCAGTGAGGCGGCAAACTATGGCTACACCTTC	TRBJ1-2	NA	TRBV28	NA
CASSLPGPDTQYF	TGTGCCAGCAGCTTACCAGGCCCAGATACGCAGTATTTT	TRBJ2-3	NA	TRBV7-8	NA
CASSFAPGTGTYIQYF	TGTGCCAGCAGCTTTGCCCCCGGGACAGGGACTTACATTCAGTACTTC	TRBJ2-4	NA	TRBV6-6	TRBD1
CASREGGLGGNTIYF	TGTGCCAGCAGGGAAGGGGGCCTAGGCGGAAACACCATATATTTT	TRBJ1-3	NA	TRBV2	TRBD1
CSVEEGAGNQPQHF	TGCAGCGTTGAGGAGGGGGCGGGTAATCAGCCCCAGCATTTT	TRBJ1-5	NA	TRBV29-1	TRBD1
CASSPTTVNEQFF	TGTGCCAGCTCACCAACAACAGTCAATGAGCAGTTCTTC	TRBJ2-1	NA	TRBV18	NA